The present T cell receptor beta chain was sequenced within a study of molecular identifiers for immune sequencing clone quantification. TCRdb fed the PCR reads into MiXCR, producing one record per CDR3 protein. Here the sample spans 60,000 to 65,000 distinct CDR3 sequences, around 19% being singletons. A remark on this clonotype: Since a much larger clone is just one base distant, this may be a read error.

This CDR3 region has 14 residues. Trimming removed 0 bases from V and 4 bases from J, with 10 bases in between. From germline, CDR1 is SGDLS and CDR2 YYNGEE. Source material: naive CD8+ T cells from blood, with Jurkat cell RNA spiked in. Subset specified: FACS-sorted CD8+CD4-CCR7+CD45RA+ naive T cells. This sequence originates from a human donor in good health. Some libraries in this study had Jurkat cell RNA spiked in. The chain couples TRBV9 to TRBJ1-2; weak D call: TRBD1 (6 bases). The CDR3 region has the DNA TGTGCCAGCAGCGTAGACAGGGATATCTATGGCTACACCTTC. It is translated as CASSVDRDIYGYTF.